This entry is about one T cell receptor (beta chain). What it recognizes is unknown. The data are from a study of post-analysis software for immune sequencing data. About the research overall: The patients showed relapsing-remitting, secondary progressive and progressive-relapsing multiple sclerosis courses.

Trimming removed 4 bases from V and 9 bases from J; junction bases left unmatched: 12. The CDR3 is 15 amino acids. Regarding the study as a whole: Under F measure analysis, samples from one preparation batch co-clustered strongly. Four or five TRBV segments, TRBV5-6, TRBV5-1 and TRBV20-1 among them, were found more frequent in patients than controls. Multiple sclerosis patients had significantly lower normalized Chao1 diversity than controls.

Built from TCR beta cDNA, the libraries had unique molecular identifiers in them. Yield was roughly 0.5 million cDNA molecules from roughly 0.93 to 9.6 million T cells. A single record per CDR3 protein comes from TCRdb applying MiXCR to the PCR reads. The sample lists 400,000 to 500,000 distinct CDR3 sequences, 39% occurring once. Sequenced: blood. The chain couples TRBV12-3 or TRBV12-4 to TRBJ2-3; 8 positions match TRBD1. This clonotype was sampled from a girl aged 2 to 10 with multiple sclerosis. The CDR3 protein is CASSSSDRARRTQYF. CDR3 DNA sequence: TGTGCCAGCAGTTCATCGGACAGGGCTAGGCGCACGCAGTATTTT.